A single sample is the source of the 29 T cell receptor beta chains below, sequenced in a study of shared clonotypes between healthy human individuals. Measured with immunoSEQ multiplex PCR; TCRdb has only the in-frame clones, and not every one. The sample lists roughly 1,000,000 clones, 70% to 80% occurring once. Sequencing was done on a sample of memory CD4+ T cells from PBMCs. The subset was: CD45RA-negative fraction. Receptor source: a man aged 18-30 years in good health. Some clones in this sample may be carry-over from other donors' samples.

The chain joins TRBV4-1 to TRBJ2-2, with 7 nucleotides matching TRBD2. The germline gives CDR1 MGHRA, CDR2 YSYEKL. The length of the CDR3 is 16 residues. The J segment lost 3 bases and the V segment lost 0 bases, leaving 4 bases of the junction unmatched. This CDR3 reads CASSQDGGRYTGELFF. The CDR3 DNA is TGCGCCAGCAGCCAAGATGGCGGGAGATACACCGGGGAGCTGTTTTTT.

This clone turned up a few times. V gene TRBV19 combines with J gene TRBJ1-1; D unresolved. V gave up 1 base and J gave up 9 bases, with 12 bases separating them. From germline, CDR1 is LNHDA and CDR2 SQIVND (reference sequence). This CDR3 has 13 amino acids. The CDR3 reads CASSIGEGLQAFF. The CDR3 DNA reads as TGTGCCAGTAGTATAGGGGAGGGCCTCCAAGCTTTCTTT.

As concerns this clone: The same CDR3 arises from other DNA sequences in this sample as well. This chain uses TRBV28 with TRBJ1-2; TRBD1 matches 8 bases. The CDR3 length is 13 residues. Germline V gives CDR1 MDHEN, CDR2 SYDVKM. The trim removed 5 bases at V and 2 bases at J, leaving 1 base unmatched. The CDR3 sequence: CASSPGGNYGYTF. The CDR3 region has the DNA TGTGCCAGCAGTCCAGGGGGCAACTATGGCTACACCTTC.

DNA for the CDR3: TGTGCCAGCAGTTTATGGACGGACTCTGGAAACACCATATATTTT. Translation gives CASSLWTDSGNTIYF. This sequence joins TRBV28 and TRBJ1-3; D is unresolved. With 0 bases removed from V and 0 bases from J, the gap between germline ends came to 6 bases. Germline-derived CDR1 and CDR2 are MDHEN and SYDVKM. The CDR3 is 15 amino acids.

This clone was seen more than once but under ten times. This CDR3 reads CAISESGVGYTF. The CDR3 DNA sequence: TGTGCCATCAGTGAGTCCGGAGTTGGCTACACCTTC. V gene TRBV10-3 combines with J gene TRBJ1-2, with D uncertain. Trimming removed 0 bases from V and 7 bases from J, with 6 bases in between. The CDR3 runs 12 residues. In germline, CDR1 is ENHRY, CDR2 SYGVKD.

This chain uses TRBV9 with TRBJ2-3; 8 bases fit TRBD2. The CDR3 sequence is 16 residues long. The germline V gene encodes CDR1 SGDLS and CDR2 YYNGEE. J was trimmed by 2 bases and V by 0 bases; bases with no gene match: 5. The CDR3 loop is CASSVGGSGNTDTQYF. The CDR3 DNA follows: TGTGCCAGCAGCGTAGGTGGTAGCGGGAACACAGATACGCAGTATTTT.

This sequence joins TRBV20-1 and TRBJ2-5; D is perhaps TRBD2 (5 bases). The J call is in doubt because the DNA end fits TRBJ2-7 better. Germline assignment: CDR1 DFQATT and CDR2 SNEGSKA (reference sequence). This CDR3 contains 11 residues. CDR3 in DNA: TGCAGTGGTCGGAGGACCTACGAGCAGTACTTC. Its translation: CSGRRTYEQYF.

This chain joins TRBV5-1 and TRBJ2-7; 7 bases are a match to TRBD2. Looked up from germline, CDR1 is SGHRS and CDR2 is YFSETQ. The CDR3 loop spans 15 amino acids. The ends lost 4 bases at V and 6 bases at J; junction bases unmatched: 13. The CDR3 nucleotides read TGCGCCAGCAGCCCGGCAGGGAGGGGCCCCTTCGAGCAGTACTTC. Translated, it gives CASSPAGRGPFEQYF. Filled out from reference TRBV5-1 and TRBJ2-7, the complete variable domain reads KAGVTQTPRYLIKTRGQQVTLSCSPISGHRSVSWYQQTPGQGLQFLFEYFSETQRNKGNFPGRFSGRQFSNSRSEMNVSTLELGDSALYLCASSPAGRGPFEQYFGPGTRLTVT.

The V gene is TRBV12-5, the J gene TRBJ2-5; D possibly corresponds to TRBD2 (6 bases). Trimming removed 1 base from V and 5 bases from J, with 11 bases in between. Germline loops: CDR1 LGHNT, CDR2 FRNRAP. The CDR3 is 14 residues long. Written as DNA, the CDR3 is TGTGCTAGTGGTTTGGGACTAGTTCGGGAGACCCAGTACTTC. Translated: CASGLGLVRETQYF.

The chain links TRBV5-4 to TRBJ2-4; D might be TRBD1 or TRBD2, each matching 7 bases. In germline, CDR1 is SGHNT, CDR2 YYREEE (reference sequence). The CDR3 runs to 15 residues. V shed 3 bases and J shed 4 bases, with 14 bases lying between them. CDR3 nucleotide sequence: TGTGCCAGCAGCTGGGGGGGACAGCTGAAAAACATTCAGTACTTC. It specifies CASSWGGQLKNIQYF.

This rearrangement joins TRBV18 to TRBJ1-4, with 7 nucleotides matching TRBD1. Losses at the gene ends were 4 bases for V and 11 bases for J; bases not matched to a gene: 7. Germline CDR1 reads KGHSH; CDR2 reads LQKENI. The CDR3 runs 13 residues. The CDR3 loop is CASSRDREAKLFF. CDR3 in DNA: TGTGCCAGCTCACGAGACAGGGAGGCCAAACTGTTTTTT. Full variable domain (rest looked up from reference TRBV18 and TRBJ1-4): NAGVMQNPRHLVRRRGQEARLRCSPMKGHSHVYWYRQLPEEGLKFMVYLQKENIIDESGMPKERFSAEFPKEGPSILRIQQVVRGDSAAYFCASSRDREAKLFFGSGTQLSVL.

This clone was counted ten times or more. The CDR3 sequence is CASSSALSGNTIYF. CDR3 sequence (DNA): TGTGCCAGCAGTTCAGCCCTCTCTGGAAACACCATATATTTT. The J gene is TRBJ1-3, the V gene TRBV28; D unresolved. CDR1 is MDHEN, CDR2 SYDVKM, per germline. There are 14 residues in the CDR3. V was pared by 4 bases and J by 0 bases, with 7 bases between.

V and J are TRBV7-8 and TRBJ2-7; TRBD1 is a possible D gene (6 bases). From germline, CDR1 is SGHVS and CDR2 FQNEAQ. V was shortened by 5 bases and J by 3 bases, with 17 bases between the two germline ends. The CDR3 length is 15 residues. The CDR3 region is CASSTGTRGIYEQYF. The DNA of the CDR3 is TGTGCCAGCAGCACGGGGACCAGGGGAATCTACGAGCAGTACTTC.

The chain is built from TRBV9 and TRBJ2-6; D is unclear. The V and J ends lost 0 bases and 2 bases respectively, with 6 bases between them. The CDR3 totals 15 residues. The germline gives CDR1 SGDLS, CDR2 YYNGEE. For the CDR3, the DNA is TGTGCCAGCAGCGTAGTGGCGGCTGGGGCCAACGTCCTGACTTTC. Amino acid sequence: CASSVVAAGANVLTF.

The chain is built from TRBV6-6 and TRBJ2-5, with D perhaps TRBD1 (5 bases). The CDR3 is 15 amino acids. The germline CDR1 and CDR2 sequences are MNHNY and SVGAGI (reference sequence). The V end was cut by 4 bases, the J end by 2 bases, with 14 bases between. This CDR3 reads CASSSTGATQETQYF. CDR3 nucleotide sequence: TGTGCCAGCAGTTCCACAGGAGCCACTCAAGAGACCCAGTACTTC.

This clone has more than one count but fewer than ten. Here the CDR3 DNA reads TGTGCCAGCAGCGTAACCATTTCGGTGCAAGGGGGGTACAATGAGCAGTTCTTC. Translating it yields CASSVTISVQGGYNEQFF. This chain connects TRBV9 to TRBJ2-1; D tentatively fits TRBD1 or TRBD2 (6 bases each). The CDR3 totals 18 residues. The germline V and J ends were trimmed by 1 base and 4 bases, with 21 bases remaining between them. Germline V CDR1 and CDR2: SGDLS, YYNGEE.

The count of this clone is one. This chain links TRBV6-6 with TRBJ2-3, with D perhaps matching TRBD1 (5 bases). The ends were cut back, 7 bases at V and 1 base at J, with 15 bases in the middle. CDR1 MNHNY and CDR2 SVGAGI come from the germline V gene (reference sequence). This CDR3 comprises 15 residues. The CDR3 nucleotides read TGTGCCAGCACCCGATTGAGCAGGGGCACAGATACGCAGTATTTT. Residues: CASTRLSRGTDTQYF.

The chain has TRBV28 and TRBJ2-3, with D hard to call. V was clipped by 3 bases and J by 0 bases, with 10 bases between them. The CDR3 is 15 amino acids. Germline V gene sequence: CDR1 MDHEN, CDR2 SYDVKM. CDR3 in DNA: TGTGCCAGCAGTTTTTCGTTCAGAAGCACAGATACGCAGTATTTT. Translated: CASSFSFRSTDTQYF.

This chain connects TRBV28 to TRBJ1-4; 7 bases agree with TRBD1. The ends lost 4 bases at V and 10 bases at J; junction bases unmatched: 6. Germline V CDR1 and CDR2: MDHEN, SYDVKM. This CDR3 has 13 amino acids. CDR3 DNA: TGTGCCAGCAGTTCGGCAGGGGGGGGAAAACTGTTTTTT. Its protein product is CASSSAGGGKLFF.

This clone was detected a few times. This chain joins TRBV25-1 and TRBJ2-3; D tentatively reads TRBD1 or TRBD2 (7 bases each). There are 16 residues in the CDR3. The V end was cut by 6 bases, the J end by 4 bases, with 20 bases between. Germline V CDR1 and CDR2: MGHDK, SYGVNS. This CDR3 is CASSPPGAGGADTQYF. The DNA for the CDR3 is TGTGCCAGCAGCCCTCCTGGGGCAGGGGGGGCAGATACGCAGTATTTT.

The chain recombines TRBV6-5 with TRBJ1-2, with D tentatively TRBD1 (6 bases). The V end was cut by 7 bases, the J end by 2 bases, with 11 bases between. Germline V gene lookup returns CDR1 MNHEY and CDR2 SVGAGI. CDR3 length: 13 residues. The CDR3 loop reads CASTQDRNYGYTF. The CDR3, as DNA: TGTGCCAGCACTCAGGACAGAAACTATGGCTACACCTTC.

The gene calls are TRBV28 and TRBJ1-5; 7 bases map to TRBD1. The V and J ends lost 8 bases and 0 bases, in that order; junction bases with no gene match: 7. The CDR3 consists of 15 residues. Germline CDR1 MDHEN, CDR2 SYDVKM. CDR3 sequence reads: CASLTGAYSNQPQHF. The CDR3 DNA sequence: TGTGCCAGCCTCACAGGGGCGTATAGCAATCAGCCCCAGCATTTT.

This clone was counted many times. The identical CDR3 is also encoded by other nucleotide sequences in the sample. This chain connects TRBV30 to TRBJ1-3; D perhaps matches TRBD1 (6 bases). The CDR3 spans 14 residues. Germline-derived CDR1 and CDR2 are GTSNPN and SVGIG (reference sequence). The V end lost 0 bases, the J end lost 0 bases, and 6 bases lay between the germline ends. CDR3 DNA: TGTGCCTGGAGTGTGGGACACTCTGGAAACACCATATATTTT. It is translated as CAWSVGHSGNTIYF.

The gene calls are TRBV13 and TRBJ1-2, with TRBD1 as a possible D gene (6 bases). CDR3 size: 13 residues. Germline CDR1 is PRHDT and CDR2 is FYEKMQ (reference sequence). Trimming cost V 5 bases and J 3 bases, with 10 bases left between them. CDR3 residues: CASSMGQDYGYTF. CDR3 bases: TGTGCCAGCAGCATGGGACAAGACTATGGCTACACCTTC.

This clone occurred once. This chain joins TRBV6-5 and TRBJ1-1; 9 nucleotides line up with TRBD1. Germline V gives CDR1 MNHEY, CDR2 SVGAGI. The CDR3 has 15 amino acids. Unmatched junction bases numbered 10, after V lost 5 bases and J lost 6 bases. CDR3 DNA sequence: TGTGCCAGCAGTAAACTGCTGGACAGGGGCTCTGAAGCTTTCTTT. The encoded protein is CASSKLLDRGSEAFF.

In this sample, this clone turned up once. The chain carries TRBV14 and TRBJ2-1, with D possibly TRBD2 on 5 matching bases. From germline, CDR1 is SGHDN and CDR2 FVKESK. V lost 0 bases and J 12 bases, leaving 18 bases between the germline ends. The CDR3 contains 15 residues. The CDR3 loop is CASSQDSGSASRQFF. The CDR3 nucleotides are TGTGCCAGCAGCCAAGACTCGGGATCAGCTTCTCGGCAGTTCTTC.

Details on this clone: The likely explanation is a read error, given a far larger clone one base away. J is TRBJ1-2 and V is TRBV5-8; D remains unclear. This CDR3 region has 13 residues. The V gene's germline CDR1 is SGHTS and CDR2 YDEGEE. The CDR3 loop is CAGSSNLIYGYTF. The CDR3 DNA reads TGTGCCGGCAGCTCTAACCTGATCTATGGCTACACCTTC.

The genes are TRBV4-2 and TRBJ2-5, with D tentatively TRBD2 (6 bases). This CDR3 comprises 15 residues. V gave up 0 bases and J gave up 4 bases, with 12 bases separating them. Germline lookup yields CDR1 LGHNA and CDR2 YNFKEQ. Here the CDR3 reads CASSQERAGGETQYF. CDR3 DNA sequence: TGTGCCAGCAGCCAAGAAAGGGCCGGGGGAGAGACCCAGTACTTC.

The sample holds one count of this clone. This chain uses TRBV4-1 with TRBJ2-7; D gene ambiguous. CDR1 and CDR2 from the germline V gene are MGHRA and YSYEKL. This CDR3 has 15 amino acids. V was trimmed by 3 bases and J by 6 bases, leaving 18 bases between them. CDR3 region: CASSQTGRSEREQYF. CDR3 coding DNA: TGCGCCAGCAGCCAGACGGGCCGGTCGGAACGCGAGCAGTACTTC.